This T cell receptor beta chain was obtained from a study of OX40 agonist ivuxolimab in advanced cancers. Turning to the study itself: The patients got ivuxolimab, which is an agonistic anti-OX40 (CD134) antibody. In this trial design, patients received ivuxolimab intravenously at 0.01 to 10 mg/kg every 2 weeks.

As regards this clone: The antigen remains unidentified.

Germline V gene data show CDR1 as PRHDT and CDR2 as FYEKMQ (reference sequence). With 0 bases clipped from V and 10 bases from J, the junction kept 1 base outside the gene matches. This CDR3 region has 12 residues. General study results and limits: By week 6 at 0.1 to 3.0 mg/kg, blood CD4+ and CD8+ T cells had expanded clonally.

Generated by immunoSEQ multiplex PCR, the TCRdb table keeps only in-frame clones and is missing some. The sample has about 7,000 clones, 76% seen once. Drawing of blood for sampling happened at baseline, at cycle 4 day 1, and at cycle 7 day 1. This specimen consisted of CD4+ or CD8+ T cells sorted from blood, obtained in a trial of the OX40 agonist ivuxolimab. The TCR was taken from an adult with an advanced solid tumor such as melanoma, head and neck, liver or kidney cancer. The chain combines TRBV13 with TRBJ2-3, with 7 nucleotides matching TRBD2. The CDR3: CASSLGTSSQYF. The CDR3 bases are TGTGCCAGCAGCTTAGGGACTAGCTCGCAGTATTTT.